This TCR beta chain was sequenced for a study of OX40 agonist ivuxolimab in advanced cancers. Study information: Patients were dosed with the agonistic anti-OX40 (CD134) antibody ivuxolimab. Patients received intravenous ivuxolimab every 2 weeks at 0.01 to 10 mg/kg. Allowance was made for prior anti-PD-1, anti-PD-L1 or anti-CTLA-4 therapy, and 40% to 45% had some. Study-level results: Patients with a partial response at 0.1-3.0 mg/kg had among the lowest clonal expansion.

The assay was immunoSEQ multiplex PCR, and TCRdb's table has in-frame clones only and misses some. This sample yields 60,000 to 70,000 clones, of which roughly four fifths are seen a single time; about 2.5% belongs to the top ten. This CDR3 is 16 amino acids long. Trimming removed 1 base at V and 3 bases at J, with 13 bases between. From germline, CDR1 is LNHNV and CDR2 YYDKDF (reference sequence). In regard to this clone: The antigen is unknown.

This sample comprised CD4+ or CD8+ T cells sorted from blood, obtained in a trial of the OX40 agonist ivuxolimab. The sequence came from an adult with an advanced solid tumor such as melanoma, head and neck, liver or kidney cancer. The rearrangement links TRBV15 to TRBJ2-1; tentative D call: TRBD1 (5 bases). In DNA form, the CDR3 reads TGTGCCACCAGCAGAGCGACAGACCCAAACTACAATGAGCAGTTCTTC. Residues: CATSRATDPNYNEQFF.